A selection of T cell receptor beta chains follows, all from one sample in a study of T cell repertoires and HLA-DP antigens. The method was immunoSEQ multiplex PCR; TCRdb's version includes in-frame clones alone and lacks a portion of them. This sample has approximately 73,000 clones; about four fifths occur once, and the top ten carry around 1.5%. These TCRs' antigens remain unknown. The sequenced sample was CD4+ T cells from PBMCs. The source is a man aged 55 to 70 in good health and CMV-seronegative. The CDR3 runs from the conserved cysteine through the conserved F or W. The D gene is left open where the match is weak. Not every row has a clone size; where given, it reads once, few, many or a size class.

clone_size j_call v_call cdr3_length d_call cdr3_aa cdr3_nt
NA TRBJ2-2 TRBV13 17 TRBD2 CASSSRLAGVVTGELFF TGTGCCAGCAGCTCCCGGCTAGCGGGAGTTGTCACCGGGGAGCTGTTTTTT
NA TRBJ2-3 TRBV27 16 TRBD2 CASSILAGGSTDTQYF TGTGCCAGCAGTATCCTAGCGGGAGGAAGCACAGATACGCAGTATTTT
NA TRBJ2-5 TRBV9 14 NA CASSVSGRMETQYF TGTGCCAGCAGCGTAAGTGGAAGGATGGAGACCCAGTACTTC
NA TRBJ2-1 TRBV19 14 TRBD2 CASSSRTSGLEQFF TGTGCCAGTAGTAGTCGGACTAGCGGATTAGAGCAGTTCTTC
NA TRBJ1-5 TRBV7-2 15 NA CASSLNRDSNQPQHF TGTGCCAGCAGCTTAAACAGGGATAGCAATCAGCCCCAGCATTTT
NA TRBJ1-5 TRBV19 17 NA CASSRRTGGHSNQPQHF TGTGCCAGTAGTCGTCGGACGGGTGGACATAGCAATCAGCCCCAGCATTTT
NA TRBJ1-4 TRBV14 20 TRBD1 CASSRWSGDRVTATNEKLFF TGTGCCAGCAGCCGCTGGTCGGGGGACAGGGTGACTGCAACTAATGAAAAACTGTTTTTT
NA TRBJ1-2 TRBV27 15 TRBD1 CASSFGTGGGYGYTF TGTGCCAGCAGTTTCGGGACAGGGGGAGGCTATGGCTACACCTTC
NA TRBJ1-6 TRBV2 16 NA CASSPPGGRGNSPLHF TGTGCCAGCAGCCCCCCCGGCGGGAGGGGAAATTCACCCCTCCACTTT
NA TRBJ2-3 TRBV6-5 15 NA CASRKTGLFTDTQYF TGTGCCAGCAGGAAAACAGGGCTGTTCACAGATACGCAGTATTTT
NA TRBJ1-2 TRBV19 16 TRBD1 CASSILTGGASYGYTF TGTGCCAGTAGTATACTGACAGGGGGCGCAAGCTATGGCTACACCTTC
few TRBJ1-3 TRBV7-2 14 NA CASSPPGSGNTIYF TGTGCCAGCTCCCCTCCAGGCTCTGGAAACACCATATATTTT
NA TRBJ2-3 TRBV7-9 16 NA CASSLRRVTGTDTQYF TGTGCCAGCAGCTTAAGGCGGGTTACTGGCACAGATACGCAGTATTTT
NA TRBJ1-1 TRBV2 13 TRBD1 CASRGTVNTEAFF TGTGCCAGCAGGGGGACAGTCAACACTGAAGCTTTCTTT
NA TRBJ2-2 TRBV7-6 14 NA CASSLESGRIELFF TGTGCCAGCAGCTTAGAATCCGGCCGAATTGAGCTGTTTTTT
NA TRBJ1-1 TRBV20-1 11 NA CSARERYEAFF TGCAGTGCTAGAGAACGGTATGAAGCTTTCTTT
few TRBJ2-1 TRBV19 15 NA CASSIQVLSYNEQFF TGTGCCAGTAGTATTCAGGTTCTGTCCTACAATGAGCAGTTCTTC